This TCR beta chain was observed in a study of neoadjuvant anti-PD-1 for oral cavity cancer. Sequenced by immunoSEQ multiplex PCR; TCRdb stores in-frame clones only, minus some. The data hold around 13,000 clones, with roughly 69% observed a single time. Trimming cost V 1 base and J 5 bases, with 6 bases left between them. CDR1 is SGHAT, CDR2 FQNNGV, per germline. The length of the CDR3 is 12 residues. Stage II-IVA oral cavity squamous cell carcinoma was new and untreated by systemic or radiation therapy. This clone was detected only a few times. The antigen is not known. General study results and limits: Pretreatment Treg/Th17 ratio correlated inversely with post-treatment tumor clonality. TCR analyses covered only three patients per response group.

The origin of this receptor is a person aged 35 to 85 with oral cavity squamous cell carcinoma. The rearrangement uses TRBV11-2 and TRBJ2-7; possibly TRBD2 for D (5 bases). Sample: PBMCs, taken before nivolumab (anti-PD-1) treatment. The CDR3 nucleotides read TGTGCCAGCAGCTTAGGGAGGAACGAGCAGTACTTC. Amino acid sequence: CASSLGRNEQYF.